This T cell receptor beta chain was recorded in a study of breast tumors, draining lymph nodes, adjacent tissues. TCRdb recomputed calls from the multiplex PCR reads with MiXCR, one row per CDR3 protein. The data show approximately 130,000 distinct CDR3 sequences, with about 20% seen just once and roughly 2% held by the top ten. Comments on this clonotype: Its antigen is not known. The germline gene is not matched at one end of the junction; a read error may be the cause.

CDR1 is KGHSH, CDR2 LQKENI, per germline. This CDR3 is 13 amino acids long. Samples came from axillary lymph nodes draining the breast cancer. Findings of the study overall: Most tumor T cells seemingly derive from lymph node, then expand in tumor. Tumor TCR diversity was below lymph nodes but above nontumor tissue. Tumor T cell lymph node origin was a supported hypothesis, not proven.

This sequence was found in a female donor with breast cancer. Some clones in this sample may be carry-over from other donors' samples. Sequencing used axillary lymph node tissue. The chain has TRBV18 and TRBJ2-3, with 10 nucleotides matching TRBD1. In nucleotides, the CDR3 is TGTGCCAGCCGTCCAGGACAGGGGGACCCTCGGAATTTT. Its protein is CASRPGQGDPRNF.